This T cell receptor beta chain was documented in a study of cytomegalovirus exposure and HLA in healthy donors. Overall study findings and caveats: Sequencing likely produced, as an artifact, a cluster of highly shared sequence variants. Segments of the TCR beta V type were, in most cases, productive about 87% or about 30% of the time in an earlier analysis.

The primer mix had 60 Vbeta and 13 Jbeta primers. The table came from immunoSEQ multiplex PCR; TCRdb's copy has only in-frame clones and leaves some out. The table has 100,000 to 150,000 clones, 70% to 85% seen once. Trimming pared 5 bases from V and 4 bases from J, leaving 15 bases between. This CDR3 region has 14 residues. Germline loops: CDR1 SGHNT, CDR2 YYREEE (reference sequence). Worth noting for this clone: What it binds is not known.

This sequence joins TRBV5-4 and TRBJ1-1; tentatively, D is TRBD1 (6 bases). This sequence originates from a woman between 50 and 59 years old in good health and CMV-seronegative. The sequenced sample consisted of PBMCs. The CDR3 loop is CASSSLGGATEAFF. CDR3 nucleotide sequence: TGTGCCAGCAGTTCCCTAGGGGGAGCCACTGAAGCTTTCTTT. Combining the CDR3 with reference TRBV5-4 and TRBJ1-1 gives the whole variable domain ETGVTQSPTHLIKTRGQQVTLRCSSQSGHNTVSWYQQALGQGPQFIFQYYREEENGRGNFPPRFSGLQFPNYSSELNVNALELDDSALYLCASSSLGGATEAFFGQGTRLTVV.